The clone carrying this TCR beta chain was detected many times. Its target is not known. Noted time point: sample taken at primary tumor resection. TCRs were sequenced from unsorted whole RNA of tumor, nontumor lung or PBMC. The germline gives CDR1 SGHTA, CDR2 FQGTGA. V lost 5 bases to trimming and J lost 1 base, with 15 bases between them. There are 15 residues in the CDR3. In TCRdb, the 5' RACE reads were re-called with MiXCR into one record per CDR3 protein. The sample carries about 9,300 distinct CDR3 sequences, roughly 6.3% recorded once. The data were taken from a study of spatial heterogeneity in lung cancer. The study's findings and limits: Expanded intratumoral alpha and beta TCR counts tracked tumor mutation counts.

The rearrangement links TRBV7-3 to TRBJ2-7; a possible D gene is TRBD2 (7 bases). The material sequenced was lung tumor tissue, taken at surgery. The TCR originated in a male donor with early-stage non-small cell lung cancer. CDR3 loop: CASSPSGGQSYEQYF. For the CDR3, the DNA is TGTGCCAGCAGCCCTTCCGGGGGGCAATCCTACGAGCAGTACTTC. Supplemented by reference TRBV7-3 and TRBJ2-7, the full variable domain reads GAGVSQTPSNKVTEKGKYVELRCDPISGHTALYWYRQSLGQGPEFLIYFQGTGAADDSGLPNDRFFAVRPEGSVSTLKIQRTERGDSAVYLCASSPSGGQSYEQYFGPGTRLTVT.